One and the same sample provided the 22 T cell receptor beta chains below, sequenced in a study of T cell changes during pregnancy in multiple sclerosis. Data came from immunoSEQ multiplex PCR; TCRdb stores just in-frame clones and leaves some out. The sample shows about 98,000 clones, about 91% of them seen only once. Sequenced material: peripheral blood, taken after pregnancy. The receptors shown here come from a female donor in good health, enrolled as a control in a pregnancy study.

The chain links TRBV15 to TRBJ1-1; D is undetermined. CDR1 is LNHNV, CDR2 YYDKDF, per germline (reference sequence). V lost 0 bases to trimming and J lost 5 bases, with 13 bases between them. This CDR3 region has 15 residues. The CDR3 is CATSRDEDRWTEAFF. The CDR3 DNA reads TGTGCCACCAGCAGAGACGAAGATCGGTGGACTGAAGCTTTCTTT.

The chain links TRBV10-1 to TRBJ2-1; TRBD2 agrees at 7 bases. With V trimmed by 6 bases and J by 5 bases, 4 bases remained unmatched. There are 13 residues in the CDR3. Germline CDR1 is WNHNN and CDR2 is SYGVQD (reference sequence). CDR3 sequence reads: CASRLAENNEQFF. Here the CDR3 DNA reads TGCGCCAGCAGGCTAGCGGAAAACAATGAGCAGTTCTTC.

A single count supports this clone. This chain's CDR3 is CAWGLVGSGEQFF. The CDR3 DNA reads as TGTGCTTGGGGACTAGTCGGTTCCGGTGAGCAGTTCTTC. The J gene is TRBJ2-1, the V gene TRBV11-2; 8 bases agree with TRBD2. Germline CDR1 reads SGHAT; CDR2 reads FQNNGV. This CDR3 spans 13 amino acids.

This chain joins TRBV19 and TRBJ1-2, with TRBD1 as a possible D gene (5 bases). The CDR3 totals 14 residues. CDR1 is LNHDA, CDR2 SQIVND, per germline (reference sequence). V dropped 5 bases and J dropped 1 base, with 11 bases sitting between them. CDR3 nucleotides: TGTGCCAGTAGTCCGGGGGGGGATAACTATGGCTACACCTTC. Residues: CASSPGGDNYGYTF.

CDR3 DNA sequence: TGTGCCAGCAGTGTCAACAGGGAAGAGACCCAGTACTTC. The encoded protein is CASSVNREETQYF. The rearrangement uses TRBV2 and TRBJ2-5; a possible D gene is TRBD1 (6 bases). The CDR3 consists of 13 residues. V shed 4 bases and J shed 3 bases, with 9 bases lying between them. The V gene's germline CDR1 is SNHLY and CDR2 FYNNEI.

This chain joins TRBV30 and TRBJ2-2; no reliable D call. The V and J ends lost 1 base and 3 bases respectively, with 12 bases between them. The germline V gene has CDR1 GTSNPN and CDR2 SVGIG (reference sequence). CDR3 size: 15 residues. In DNA, the CDR3 is TGTGCCTGGAGTGGTCGGAACTATGACACCGGGGAGCTGTTTTTT. Translation gives CAWSGRNYDTGELFF.

V gene TRBV9 combines with J gene TRBJ2-3; 10 bases are a match to TRBD2. J was trimmed by 2 bases and V by 4 bases; bases with no gene match: 7. This CDR3 comprises 16 residues. Germline V gene data show CDR1 as SGDLS and CDR2 as YYNGEE. CDR3 DNA: TGTGCCAGCAGCTCCTGGACTAGCGGATTCACAGATACGCAGTATTTT. Residues: CASSSWTSGFTDTQYF.

The rearrangement uses TRBV7-8 and TRBJ1-5; 7 bases match TRBD1. The CDR3 runs to 17 residues. The germline CDR1 and CDR2 sequences are SGHVS and FQNEAQ. The J segment lost 6 bases and the V segment lost 1 base, leaving 12 bases of the junction unmatched. The CDR3 DNA reads as TGTGCCAGCAGCTTAGGAGGGGGCCGTCTAAAGGGTCAGCCCCAGCATTTT. Amino acids: CASSLGGGRLKGQPQHF.

About this clone: A junction boundary mismatches the germline segment, possibly from a read error. This chain connects TRBV6-6 to TRBJ1-1, with no clear D. This CDR3 is built from 11 residues. In germline, CDR1 is MNHNY, CDR2 SVGAGI (reference sequence). The CDR3 nucleotides read TGTGCCAGCAGGTCATACACGGAAGCTTTCTTT. Translation: CASRSYTEAFF.

This sequence joins TRBV6-5 and TRBJ1-1, with D unclear. Germline V gene lookup returns CDR1 MNHEY and CDR2 SVGAGI. Trimming removed 4 bases at V and 9 bases at J, with 18 bases between. The CDR3 consists of 14 residues. CDR3 in DNA: TGTGCCAGCAGTTTTACCAGTGTTTCCGATAAAGCTTTCTTT. It specifies CASSFTSVSDKAFF.

V gene TRBV20-1 combines with J gene TRBJ1-2; weak D call: TRBD1 (6 bases). CDR3 size: 10 residues. Germline CDR1 DFQATT, CDR2 SNEGSKA (reference sequence). The chain's CDR3 is CSTYRVGVTF. The CDR3 DNA is TGCAGCACTTACAGGGTGGGTGTCACCTTC.

The CDR3 region is CASRDRGRNTEAFF. CDR3 bases: TGTGCCAGCAGAGACAGGGGACGGAACACTGAAGCTTTCTTT. The chain employs TRBV6-5 and TRBJ1-1; 8 nucleotides align to TRBD1. This CDR3 spans 14 amino acids. Germline CDR1 MNHEY, CDR2 SVGAGI. The trim removed 6 bases at V and 1 base at J, leaving 4 bases unmatched.

The CDR3 region is CASSLAGEYNEQYF. The CDR3 bases are TGTGCCAGCAGTTTAGCGGGAGAGTACAACGAGCAGTACTTC. The chain recombines TRBV27 with TRBJ2-7; 7 nucleotides align to TRBD2. CDR3 length: 14 amino acids. J was trimmed by 5 bases and V by 2 bases; bases with no gene match: 6. The germline V gene has CDR1 MNHEY and CDR2 SMNVEV (reference sequence).

The chain joins TRBV18 to TRBJ2-7; 7 bases are a match to TRBD1. V gave up 5 bases and J gave up 7 bases; unmatched junction bases: 8. The CDR3 length is 13 residues. Germline values: CDR1 KGHSH, CDR2 LQKENI. The CDR3 nucleotides read TGTGCCAGCTCAATGAACAGGGGTGGGGAGCAGTACTTC. This encodes CASSMNRGGEQYF.

The chain carries TRBV6-1 and TRBJ2-3; D may be TRBD1 (6 bases). Germline lookup yields CDR1 MNHNS and CDR2 SASEGT. The CDR3 contains 17 residues. Between the trimmed V and J ends, which lost 1 base and 1 base, there was a span of 15 bases. The CDR3 bases are TGTGCCAGCAGTGAAGAATCAGCAGGGGCGGGCACAGATACGCAGTATTTT. It yields the protein CASSEESAGAGTDTQYF.

The CDR3 sequence is CASSAALAGRYNEQFF. In DNA form, the CDR3 reads TGTGCCAGCAGCGCTGCCCTAGCGGGCCGATACAATGAGCAGTTCTTC. The chain links TRBV9 to TRBJ2-1; 8 bases line up with TRBD2. The CDR3 length is 16 residues. The junction had 9 bases not matched to a gene; V was cut back by 3 bases and J by 4 bases. The germline V gene has CDR1 SGDLS and CDR2 YYNGEE.

The rearrangement uses TRBV5-4 and TRBJ2-5; 7 positions agree with TRBD2. Germline assignment: CDR1 SGHNT and CDR2 YYREEE (reference sequence). This CDR3 is 14 amino acids long. Germline trimming cut 4 bases from V and 7 bases from J; bases unmatched to any gene: 10. The DNA for the CDR3 is TGTGCCAGCAGCCCCTGGAGTGGGGAGGGGACCCAGTACTTC. Translated, it gives CASSPWSGEGTQYF.

The rearrangement links TRBV9 to TRBJ2-4; 11 bases fit TRBD2. CDR1 is SGDLS, CDR2 YYNGEE, per germline. V was clipped by 4 bases and J by 2 bases; unmatched bases: 5. This CDR3 is built from 16 residues. This CDR3 reads CASSTLAGGTKNIQYF. For the CDR3, the DNA is TGTGCCAGCAGCACCTTAGCGGGGGGGACCAAAAACATTCAGTACTTC.

The rearrangement uses TRBV5-4 and TRBJ2-7, with D uncertain. There are 16 residues in the CDR3. CDR1 and CDR2 (germline): SGHNT, YYREEE (reference sequence). Trimming took off 4 bases at V and 2 bases at J, with 19 bases between the two ends. CDR3 nucleotides: TGTGCCAGCAGCCCGCGGTCCCAACCGATCGCCTACGAGCAGTACTTC. This sequence encodes CASSPRSQPIAYEQYF.

The CDR3 reads CASSPGQGLYGYTF. In DNA form, the CDR3 reads TGTGCCAGCTCACCAGGACAGGGTCTCTATGGCTACACCTTC. V usage is TRBV18 and J usage is TRBJ1-2, with 8 bases identical to TRBD1. Per the germline V gene, CDR1 is KGHSH and CDR2 is LQKENI. V dropped 2 bases and J dropped 4; count of bases not matched to a gene: 3. There are 14 residues in the CDR3.

This chain links TRBV2 with TRBJ2-4; 9 bases align to TRBD1. The CDR3 runs 14 residues. The junction had 4 bases not matched to a gene; V was cut back by 5 bases and J by 5 bases. The germline V gene encodes CDR1 SNHLY and CDR2 FYNNEI. CDR3 nucleotides: TGTGCCAGCAGTTCTCGGACAGGGGAAAACATTCAGTACTTC. Its protein product is CASSSRTGENIQYF.

Details on this clone: Sequence at one end of the junction differs from germline and may be a read error. The rearrangement uses TRBV7-7 and TRBJ2-1; TRBD1 agrees at 7 bases. CDR1 SSHAT and CDR2 FNYEAQ come from the germline V gene (reference sequence). The CDR3 consists of 13 residues. CDR3 in DNA: TGTGCTAGCAGCCGAACAGGGGAAGGTGAGCAGTTCTTC. Its translation: CASSRTGEGEQFF.